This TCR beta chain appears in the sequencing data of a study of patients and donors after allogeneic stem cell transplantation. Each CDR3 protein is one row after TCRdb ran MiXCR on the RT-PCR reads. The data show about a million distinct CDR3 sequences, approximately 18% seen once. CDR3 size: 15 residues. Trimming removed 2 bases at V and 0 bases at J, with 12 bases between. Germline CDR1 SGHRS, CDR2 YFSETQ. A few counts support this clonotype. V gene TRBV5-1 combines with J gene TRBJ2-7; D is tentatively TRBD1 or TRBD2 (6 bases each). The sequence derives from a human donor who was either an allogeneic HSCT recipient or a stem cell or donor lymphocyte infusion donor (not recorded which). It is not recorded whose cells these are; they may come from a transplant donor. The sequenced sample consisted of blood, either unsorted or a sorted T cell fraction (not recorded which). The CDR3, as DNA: TGCGCCAGCAGCTTCGGGGGCGCCGCCTCCTACGAGCAGTACTTC. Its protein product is CASSFGGAASYEQYF.